These T cell receptor beta chains were read from a single sample in a study of cytomegalovirus exposure and HLA in healthy donors. TCRdb's table, derived via immunoSEQ multiplex PCR, lists solely in-frame clones and lacks some. The data contain tens of thousands of clones, 68% of them singletons. The sequenced sample consisted of PBMCs. These receptor sequences come from a man between 40 and 49 years old in good health and CMV-seronegative. Both conserved end residues are part of each CDR3. Fields, in order: D gene, V gene, clone size, J gene, CDR3 protein, CDR3 DNA. The D gene is left open where the match is weak. Not every row has a clone size; where given, it reads once, few, many or a size class.

NA	TRBV4-1	NA	TRBJ2-7	CASSQGRAGEQYF	TGCGCCAGCAGCCAAGGGAGGGCGGGCGAGCAGTACTTC
TRBD1	TRBV18	once	TRBJ2-1	CASSPEQGSYNEQFF	TGTGCCAGCTCACCCGAACAGGGGTCCTACAATGAGCAGTTCTTC
NA	TRBV2	NA	TRBJ1-5	CASRSGTLDQPQHF	TGTGCCAGCAGGAGCGGGACGTTAGATCAGCCCCAGCATTTT
NA	TRBV7-2	NA	TRBJ2-3	CASSLSVPFSTDTQYF	TGTGCCAGCAGCCTAAGCGTACCGTTTAGCACAGATACGCAGTATTTT
TRBD2	TRBV4-3	NA	TRBJ2-7	CASSQDRAASGGEIENEQYF	TGCGCCAGCAGCCAAGATCGGGCGGCTAGCGGGGGGGAGATTGAGAACGAGCAGTACTTC
TRBD2	TRBV5-1	NA	TRBJ2-2	CASSPLAGGDTGELFF	TGCGCCAGCAGTCCTTTAGCGGGGGGGGACACCGGGGAGCTGTTTTTT
TRBD1	TRBV5-4	NA	TRBJ1-2	CASSRQTGTGYTF	TGTGCCAGCAGCCGCCAGACAGGGACCGGCTACACCTTC
TRBD1	TRBV5-6	NA	TRBJ1-2	CASSPGQGGDYTF	TGTGCCAGCAGCCCGGGACAGGGCGGGGACTACACCTTC
NA	TRBV27	NA	TRBJ1-2	CASSYSGGNYGYTF	TGTGCCAGCAGTTACTCGGGGGGGAATTATGGCTACACCTTC
TRBD1	TRBV5-4	NA	TRBJ2-7	CASSSYLDRSDEQYF	TGTGCCAGCAGCTCCTACCTGGACAGGTCGGACGAGCAGTACTTC
NA	TRBV11-2	NA	TRBJ2-7	CASSLDRNEQYF	TGTGCCAGCAGCTTAGATCGTAACGAGCAGTACTTC
NA	TRBV5-1	NA	TRBJ2-1	CASSLGQGDEQFF	TGCGCCAGCAGCTTGGGGCAGGGCGATGAGCAGTTCTTC
NA	TRBV7-9	NA	TRBJ1-1	CASSLDTPNTEAFF	TGTGCCAGCAGCTTAGACACACCCAACACTGAAGCTTTCTTT
NA	TRBV6-1	NA	TRBJ2-7	CASSETVVYEQYF	TGTGCCAGCAGCGAGACAGTGGTGTACGAGCAGTACTTC
NA	TRBV7-9	NA	TRBJ2-7	CASSLSGPQYYEQYF	TGTGCCAGCAGCTTATCAGGGCCTCAATACTACGAGCAGTACTTC
NA	TRBV29-1	few	TRBJ2-5	CSVVHRYGQEETQYF	TGCAGCGTCGTCCATAGATACGGACAAGAGGAGACCCAGTACTTC
TRBD1	TRBV2	NA	TRBJ2-3	CASRMDRVTDTQYF	TGTGCCAGCAGGATGGACAGGGTTACAGATACGCAGTATTTT
NA	TRBV19	few	TRBJ2-7	CASSIEGRHEQYF	TGTGCCAGTAGTATAGAGGGCAGGCACGAGCAGTACTTC
TRBD1	TRBV7-9	NA	TRBJ2-5	CASSLEQGARTQYF	TGTGCCAGCAGCTTAGAGCAGGGGGCAAGGACCCAGTACTTC
NA	TRBV7-2	NA	TRBJ1-2	CASSLDDSQYGYTF	TGTGCCAGCAGCTTAGACGACAGCCAATATGGCTACACCTTC
NA	TRBV5-8	NA	TRBJ1-5	CASSFWGGQPQHF	TGTGCCAGCAGCTTCTGGGGCGGTCAGCCCCAGCATTTT
TRBD2	TRBV4-2	once	TRBJ2-3	CASSQESPTRPGRGEGATQYF	TGTGCCAGCAGCCAAGAAAGCCCCACCCGACCCGGGCGGGGGGAGGGAGCTACGCAGTATTTT
NA	TRBV6-1	NA	TRBJ1-1	CATDLDTEAFF	TGTGCCACCGACTTGGACACTGAAGCTTTCTTT
NA	TRBV6-5	NA	TRBJ2-2	CASTQGLNTGELFF	TGTGCCAGCACCCAGGGGCTAAACACCGGGGAGCTGTTTTTT
TRBD1	TRBV5-1	NA	TRBJ2-7	CASSGTGTGGEQYF	TGCGCCAGCAGCGGTACCGGGACAGGGGGCGAGCAGTACTTC
NA	TRBV6-5	few	TRBJ1-2	CASSSPGESNYGYTF	TGTGCCAGCAGCTCCCCAGGGGAATCTAACTATGGCTACACCTTC
NA	TRBV7-9	NA	TRBJ1-1	CASSFQALVFTEAFF	TGTGCCAGCAGCTTTCAGGCACTGGTCTTCACTGAAGCTTTCTTT
TRBD1	TRBV6-4	NA	TRBJ1-1	CASSAQAGGNTEAFF	TGTGCCAGCAGTGCCCAGGCAGGGGGCAATACTGAAGCTTTCTTT
NA	TRBV2	NA	TRBJ2-3	CACSGASTDTQYF	TGTGCCTGCAGTGGGGCCAGCACAGATACGCAGTATTTT
NA	TRBV6-1	once	TRBJ1-6	CASPPGVGRVSPLHF	TGTGCCAGCCCCCCAGGGGTGGGGAGAGTATCACCCCTCCACTTT